This T cell receptor beta chain was recovered during a study of T cells after yellow fever vaccination. TCRdb fed the 5' RACE reads into MiXCR, producing one record per CDR3 protein. Among a few hundred thousand distinct CDR3 sequences, 3.2% were seen once, and the ten largest hold approximately 3%. This clonotype turned up a few times. This CDR3 is built from 12 residues. Germline trimming cut 5 bases from V and 6 bases from J; bases unmatched to any gene: 4. Per germline, CDR1 SNHLY and CDR2 FYNNEI. The chain uses TRBV2 and TRBJ2-7; 7 bases are shared with TRBD2. The source of this sequence is a man between 18 and 29 years old who received the YFV17D yellow fever vaccine. The source was CD4+ T cells sorted from PBMCs, collected 10 days after the yellow fever booster vaccination. CDR3 nucleotide sequence: TGTGCCAGCAGTCAACTAGCGCTCGAGCAGTACTTC. This sequence encodes CASSQLALEQYF. The complete variable domain, with remaining parts taken from reference TRBV2 and TRBJ2-7, reads EPEVTQTPSHQVTQMGQEVILRCVPISNHLYFYWYRQILGQKVEFLVSFYNNEISEKSEIFDDQFSVERPDGSNFTLKIRSTKLEDSAMYFCASSQLALEQYFGPGTRLTVT.